This T cell receptor (beta chain) comes out of a study of shared clonotypes between healthy human individuals. TCRdb's copy holds only in-frame clones and misses some; the assay was immunoSEQ multiplex PCR. Here the sample spans about 2.4 million clones, approximately 90% being singletons. This clone was recorded a few times. The CDR3 totals 13 residues. Germline-derived CDR1 and CDR2 are SGHTA and FQGNSA. Trimming took off 0 bases at V and 5 bases at J, with 4 bases between the two ends. The TCR comes from a man aged 18 to 30 in good health. This chain connects TRBV7-2 to TRBJ2-2; D is ambiguous. Sequenced sample: naive CD4+ T cells sorted from blood. Subset specified: CD45RA+ positively selected. The CDR3 DNA follows: TGTGCCAGCAGCTTAGCGCCGACCGGGGAGCTGTTTTTT. It specifies CASSLAPTGELFF.